Below, 8 T cell receptor beta chains from the same sample are listed, as sequenced in a study of cytomegalovirus exposure and HLA in healthy donors listed by TCRdb under 2017. The library was produced with the immunoSEQ multiplex PCR assay. For the multiplex PCR, a mixture combining 60 forward primers for TCR Vbeta segments and 13 reverse primers for TCR Jbeta segments was used. Here the immuneACCESS table is served through TCRdb, limited to in-frame sequences with V and J called. Missing clones are a known gap in these copies; in checked studies unresolved V genes cover under half, and the rest lacks a known reason. This sample lists 80,000 or so clones; approximately 70% were detected once. The ten most abundant clones make up around 4.7% of the sample. Sequencing was performed on PBMCs. The receptors shown here come from a man in his sixties in good health and CMV-seropositive.

This clone was recorded once. J is TRBJ1-1 and V is TRBV19; D is unclear. Germline V CDR1 and CDR2: LNHDA, SQIVND (reference sequence). The CDR3 runs to 15 residues. V was trimmed by 1 base and J by 0 bases, leaving 9 bases between them. DNA of the CDR3: TGTGCCAGTAGTATAGGGAGGGCTTTGAACACTGAAGCTTTCTTT. Encoded protein: CASSIGRALNTEAFF.

Points on this clone: Distinct nucleotide sequences in the sample also encode this CDR3. V usage is TRBV5-1 and J usage is TRBJ1-2; TRBD1 agrees at 7 bases. Trimming at V came to 0 bases and at J to 7 bases, leaving 3 bases not matched to a gene. CDR1 and CDR2 (germline): SGHRS, YFSETQ. This CDR3 comprises 13 residues. The CDR3 protein is CASSLGGGSGYTF. CDR3 in DNA: TGCGCCAGCAGCTTGGGAGGGGGCAGTGGCTACACCTTC.

This chain uses TRBV4-1 with TRBJ2-1; 8 nucleotides line up with TRBD2. Trimming at V came to 1 base and at J to 4 bases, leaving 12 bases not matched to a gene. This CDR3 spans 18 amino acids. Germline loops: CDR1 MGHRA, CDR2 YSYEKL. The DNA of the CDR3 is TGCGCCAGCAGCCAAGGATCAGGCGATAGCGGGATATACAATGAGCAGTTCTTC. It codes for CASSQGSGDSGIYNEQFF.

In nucleotides, the CDR3 is TGCAGCGCCCTTGGCCTCACTGAAGCTTTCTTT. Translation: CSALGLTEAFF. The rearrangement uses TRBV29-1 and TRBJ1-1, with D uncertain. V shed 7 bases and J shed 4 bases, with 10 bases lying between them. Per the germline V gene, CDR1 is SQVTM and CDR2 is ANQGSEA. The CDR3 contains 11 residues.

Only a few counts were recorded for this clone. V gene TRBV13 combines with J gene TRBJ1-2; 8 bases fit TRBD1. Germline trimming cut 3 bases from V and 4 bases from J; bases unmatched to any gene: 7. The CDR3 consists of 15 residues. CDR1 PRHDT and CDR2 FYEKMQ come from the germline V gene (reference sequence). The CDR3 bases are TGTGCCAGCAGCTTTTGGGACAGGACCTTCTATGGCTACACCTTC. Translating it yields CASSFWDRTFYGYTF.

The chain carries TRBV27 and TRBJ2-7, with a possible D match to TRBD2 (5 bases). The CDR3 extends over 16 amino acids. Per germline, CDR1 MNHEY and CDR2 SMNVEV (reference sequence). V gave up 4 bases and J gave up 2 bases, with 18 bases separating them. CDR3 in amino acids: CASSSPLRGRTYEQYF. CDR3 in DNA: TGTGCCAGCAGTTCCCCCCTGCGCGGGCGTACCTACGAGCAGTACTTC.

This chain uses TRBV2 with TRBJ1-1; 8 bases align to TRBD1. This CDR3 has 13 residues. The germline V gene encodes CDR1 SNHLY and CDR2 FYNNEI. V dropped 4 bases and J dropped 3; count of bases not matched to a gene: 1. CDR3 nucleotide sequence: TGTGCCAGCAGTGGACAGGGGTACACTGAAGCTTTCTTT. Residues: CASSGQGYTEAFF.

The chain is built from TRBV2 and TRBJ2-7, with a tentative D call TRBD1 (5 bases). CDR1 and CDR2 from the germline V gene are SNHLY and FYNNEI. Trimming took off 2 bases at V and 3 bases at J, with 5 bases between the two ends. This CDR3 comprises 12 residues. The CDR3, as DNA: TGTGCCAGCAGTGAACAGGGCTACGAGCAGTACTTC. The encoded protein is CASSEQGYEQYF.